This T cell receptor beta chain was sequenced during a study of OX40 agonist ivuxolimab in advanced cancers. Whole-study context: Given to patients was ivuxolimab, an agonistic anti-OX40 (CD134) antibody.

The protocol was immunoSEQ multiplex PCR, while the TCRdb copy is restricted to in-frame clones and leaves out a portion. The data contain around 150,000 clones, just over 90% of them seen just once; the ten biggest clones take up over 0.8%. In germline, CDR1 is MNHEY, CDR2 SMNVEV (reference sequence). This CDR3 is 16 amino acids long. V shed 6 bases and J shed 1 base, with 18 bases lying between them. This clonotype was obtained from an adult with an advanced solid tumor such as melanoma, head and neck, liver or kidney cancer. The chain links TRBV27 to TRBJ1-2; TRBD1 might be the D (5 bases). Sequencing used CD4+ or CD8+ T cells sorted from blood, obtained in a trial of the OX40 agonist ivuxolimab. The CDR3 bases are TGTGCCAGCAGCCCTTCTTGGGGCCGATTTAACTATGGCTACACCTTC. The encoded protein is CASSPSWGRFNYGYTF.